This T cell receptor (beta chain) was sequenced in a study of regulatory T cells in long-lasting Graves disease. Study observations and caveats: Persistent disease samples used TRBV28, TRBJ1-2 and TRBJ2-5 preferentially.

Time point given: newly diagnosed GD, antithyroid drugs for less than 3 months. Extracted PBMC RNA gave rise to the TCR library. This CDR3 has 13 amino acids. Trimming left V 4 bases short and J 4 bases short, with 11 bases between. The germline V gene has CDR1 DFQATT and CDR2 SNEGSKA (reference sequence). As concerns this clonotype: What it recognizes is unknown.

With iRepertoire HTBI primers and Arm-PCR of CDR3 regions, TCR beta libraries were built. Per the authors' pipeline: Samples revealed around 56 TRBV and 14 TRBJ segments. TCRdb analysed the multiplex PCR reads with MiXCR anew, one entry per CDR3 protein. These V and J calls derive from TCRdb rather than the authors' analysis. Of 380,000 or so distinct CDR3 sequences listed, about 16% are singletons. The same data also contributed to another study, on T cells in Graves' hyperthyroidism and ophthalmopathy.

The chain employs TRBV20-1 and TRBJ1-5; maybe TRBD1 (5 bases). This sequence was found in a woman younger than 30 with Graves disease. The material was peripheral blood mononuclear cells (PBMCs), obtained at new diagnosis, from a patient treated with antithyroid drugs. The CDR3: CSATGTNNQPQHF. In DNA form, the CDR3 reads TGCAGTGCTACCGGGACGAATAATCAGCCCCAGCATTTT.